Given below is one T cell receptor beta chain in context. Its antigen is unidentified. The data were taken from a study of cytomegalovirus exposure and HLA in healthy donors. Trimming at V came to 3 bases and at J to 1 base, leaving 3 bases not matched to a gene. The V gene's germline CDR1 is SGHRS and CDR2 YFSETQ. This CDR3 contains 14 residues. Separate from the approximately 700-subject first cohort was the roughly 130-subject validation cohort, to which the donors belonged. Data came from immunoSEQ multiplex PCR; TCRdb stores just in-frame clones and leaves some out. This sample has approximately 280,000 clones; approximately 86% occur once, and the top ten carry 0.95% to 1.1%. Overall study results and limits: Rare TCR sequences predominated, though certain public TCRs were found in many donors. Reported performance of the classifier showed diagnosis of cytomegalovirus status with high specificity and sensitivity. The listing of 150 or so TCR beta chains classed them as cytomegalovirus-associated.

Material: PBMCs. This sequence was found in a young woman in good health and CMV-seronegative. This chain uses TRBV5-1 with TRBJ1-1; 7 bases map to TRBD1. The CDR3 coding sequence is TGCGCCAGCAGCTCACGGACAGGGAACACTGAAGCTTTCTTT. This gives the protein CASSSRTGNTEAFF.